A single sample is the source of the 26 T cell receptor beta chains below, sequenced in a study of CD8 T cells in ankylosing spondylitis. TCRdb used MiXCR to reprocess the 5' RACE reads, holding one entry per CDR3 protein. This table has 150,000 to 200,000 distinct CDR3 sequences, 15% to 20% appearing once. The sample was blood, either unsorted or a sorted T cell fraction (not recorded which). These receptors were taken from a male donor between 5 and 35 years old with ankylosing spondylitis or in good health (not recorded which).

This clonotype was detected many times. The rearrangement joins TRBV3-1 to TRBJ2-5; TRBD2 is a possible D gene (5 bases). The CDR3 is 15 residues long. V dropped 1 base and J dropped 4 bases, with 13 bases sitting between them. Germline CDR1 reads LGHDT; CDR2 reads YNNKEL (reference sequence). The CDR3: CASSQGRVGRETQYF. DNA of the CDR3: TGTGCCAGCAGCCAAGGTCGGGTGGGGAGAGAGACCCAGTACTTC.

This clonotype was counted many times. The gene calls are TRBV5-5 and TRBJ2-1, with D possibly being TRBD1 or TRBD2 (6 bases each). CDR3 length: 15 amino acids. Germline V CDR1 and CDR2: SGHKS, YYEKEE (reference sequence). V was cut by 0 bases and J by 10 bases, with 17 bases left in between. The CDR3 DNA reads TGTGCCAGCAGCTTGGCCGGGACAACGGAGGGGGAGCAGTTCTTC. Its translation is CASSLAGTTEGEQFF.

This clonotype was counted between two and nine times. This chain joins TRBV29-1 and TRBJ1-4; D not certain. Trimming removed 4 bases at V and 8 bases at J, with 17 bases between. Germline-derived CDR1 and CDR2 are SQVTM and ANQGSEA. The CDR3 is 14 amino acids. The CDR3 region is CSVAAAPSPEKLFF. The CDR3 coding sequence is TGCAGCGTTGCGGCAGCTCCTTCGCCGGAAAAACTGTTTTTT.

This clonotype was seen at least ten times. The V and J genes are TRBV6-2 or TRBV6-3 and TRBJ2-7, with 7 bases lining up with TRBD2. Trimming cost V 5 bases and J 3 bases; bases outside gene matches: 4. This CDR3 comprises 13 residues. Germline lookup yields CDR1 MNHEY and CDR2 SVGEGT. CDR3: CASSVAGVYEQYF. CDR3 nucleotides: TGTGCCAGCAGTGTAGCGGGTGTCTACGAGCAGTACTTC.

The CDR3 coding sequence is TGTGCCATCAGTGAGCCTGGACAGGACCTACAAGAGACCCAGTACTTC. Translated: CAISEPGQDLQETQYF. The genes are TRBV10-3 and TRBJ2-5, with 7 bases fitting TRBD1. The CDR3 sequence is 16 residues long. The ends lost 2 bases at V and 2 bases at J; junction bases unmatched: 8. Germline V gene data show CDR1 as ENHRY and CDR2 as SYGVKD.

This clonotype came up many times. The germline gene is not matched at one end of the junction; a read error may be the cause. The chain links TRBV30 to TRBJ2-2, with D uncertain. This CDR3 region has 10 residues. The germline CDR1 and CDR2 sequences are GTSNPN and SVGIG (reference sequence). The CDR3 spells CAWNAGELFF. The CDR3 nucleotides are TGTGCCTGGAACGCCGGGGAGCTGTTTTTT.

This clonotype occurred many times. The genes are TRBV25-1 and TRBJ1-1; no reliable D call. Deletions cut 9 bases from V and 11 bases from J, with 19 bases between. Germline-derived CDR1 and CDR2 are MGHDK and SYGVNS. The CDR3 is 12 amino acids. Here the CDR3 reads CASSTSATTAFF. The CDR3 nucleotides are TGTGCCAGTTCGACCTCTGCTACTACCGCTTTCTTT.

This clonotype came up many times. CDR3 in amino acids: CSVEASRGTEAFF. The CDR3 DNA is TGCAGCGTTGAAGCCTCTCGTGGCACTGAAGCTTTCTTT. This chain uses TRBV29-1 with TRBJ1-1; D remains ambiguous. V lost 1 base and J 4 bases, leaving 10 bases between the germline ends. Germline CDR1 reads SQVTM; CDR2 reads ANQGSEA. This CDR3 is built from 13 residues. The full variable domain, completed using reference TRBV29-1 and TRBJ1-1, is SAVISQKPSRDICQRGTSLTIQCQVDSQVTMMFWYRQQPGQSLTLIATANQGSEATYESGFVIDKFPISRPNLTFSTLTVSNMSPEDSSIYLCSVEASRGTEAFFGQGTRLTVV.

The table lists this clonotype with many counts. V and J are TRBV9 and TRBJ2-1; a weak D match, TRBD2 (5 bases). V lost 2 bases, J lost 7 bases, and 19 bases lay in between. This CDR3 has 16 residues. Per the germline V gene, CDR1 is SGDLS and CDR2 is YYNGEE. The CDR3 here is CASSVREVEVLNEQFF. The CDR3 coding sequence is TGTGCCAGCAGCGTTAGGGAAGTGGAGGTTCTTAATGAGCAGTTCTTC.

This clonotype was observed at least ten times. This chain links TRBV10-3 with TRBJ2-1, with D uncertain. The CDR3 is 15 residues long. The ends were cut back, 2 bases at V and 8 bases at J, with 16 bases in the middle. The germline V gene has CDR1 ENHRY and CDR2 SYGVKD. CDR3 coding DNA: TGTGCCATCAGTGAGCCCTTTGCAGGATCGTATGAGCAGTTCTTC. Amino acids: CAISEPFAGSYEQFF.

The chain combines TRBV7-9 with TRBJ2-3; D is uncertain. The length of the CDR3 is 13 residues. The V and J ends lost 2 bases and 3 bases respectively, with 6 bases between them. Per the germline V gene, CDR1 is SEHNR and CDR2 is FQNEAQ (reference sequence). CDR3 DNA: TGTGCCAGCAGCTTATTCTCGACAGATACGCAGTATTTT. As protein: CASSLFSTDTQYF. Drawing the rest from reference TRBV7-9 and TRBJ2-3, the complete variable domain is DTGVSQNPRHKITKRGQNVTFRCDPISEHNRLYWYRQTLGQGPEFLTYFQNEAQLEKSRLLSDRFSAERPKGSFSTLEIQRTEQGDSAMYLCASSLFSTDTQYFGPGTRLTVL.

The V and J genes are TRBV2 and TRBJ2-5; D is perhaps TRBD2 (6 bases). The CDR3 extends over 15 amino acids. The germline V gene has CDR1 SNHLY and CDR2 FYNNEI. V shed 0 bases and J shed 6 bases, with 14 bases lying between them. Here the CDR3 reads CASSEAVGLAQTQYF. The CDR3 DNA reads as TGTGCCAGCAGTGAAGCGGTTGGGCTAGCGCAGACCCAGTACTTC.

There are many counts of this clonotype. The chain has TRBV15 and TRBJ2-7, with 7 bases that match TRBD1. There are 17 residues in the CDR3. With V trimmed by 4 bases and J by 3 bases, 15 bases remained unmatched. Germline-derived CDR1 and CDR2 are LNHNV and YYDKDF (reference sequence). CDR3 amino acids: CATSTLGQFTTGYEQYF. The CDR3 bases are TGTGCCACCAGCACTTTGGGACAGTTCACCACCGGCTACGAGCAGTACTTC.

In its sample, this clonotype was seen many times. J is TRBJ2-3 and V is TRBV18, with a weak D call TRBD2 (5 bases). CDR3 length equals 17 residues. The germline V and J ends were trimmed by 1 base and 2 bases, with 16 bases remaining between them. CDR1 is KGHSH and CDR2 is LQKENI in the germline V gene. CDR3 sequence reads: CASSPRSGYLPTDTQYF. CDR3 DNA sequence: TGTGCCAGCTCACCACGGTCGGGGTATTTGCCCACAGATACGCAGTATTTT.

In its sample, this clonotype was seen many times. The rearrangement uses TRBV5-1 and TRBJ1-1; D gene uncertain. The V gene's germline CDR1 is SGHRS and CDR2 YFSETQ. CDR3 length: 14 amino acids. With 1 base removed from V and 1 base from J, the gap between germline ends came to 8 bases. CDR3: CASSLNAANTEAFF. CDR3 bases: TGCGCCAGCAGCTTGAATGCGGCGAACACTGAAGCTTTCTTT.

This clonotype was seen many times. This chain uses TRBV6-4 with TRBJ2-1; TRBD1 matches at 10 bases. With 4 bases clipped from V and 3 bases from J, the junction kept 3 bases outside the gene matches. The CDR3 is made up of 15 amino acids. The germline V gene has CDR1 MRHNA and CDR2 SNTAGT. The CDR3 sequence: CASSARTGGYNEQFF. The CDR3 coding sequence is TGTGCCAGCAGTGCCCGGACAGGGGGCTACAATGAGCAGTTCTTC.

There are many counts of this clonotype. J is TRBJ2-5 and V is TRBV5-1; D possibly uses TRBD1 or TRBD2 (5 bases each). V was clipped by 4 bases and J by 1 base, with 11 bases between them. In germline, CDR1 is SGHRS, CDR2 YFSETQ. CDR3 length: 14 amino acids. The CDR3 here is CASSQGRFQETQYF. The DNA of the CDR3 is TGCGCCAGCAGCCAGGGACGGTTCCAAGAGACCCAGTACTTC.

This clonotype was counted between two and nine times. This chain joins TRBV15 and TRBJ2-1; D call uncertain. This CDR3 has 16 residues. The V and J ends lost 0 bases and 4 bases respectively, with 13 bases between them. The germline CDR1 and CDR2 sequences are LNHNV and YYDKDF (reference sequence). CDR3: CATSRDRQAAYNEQFF. CDR3 DNA sequence: TGTGCCACCAGCAGAGATCGGCAGGCCGCATACAATGAGCAGTTCTTC.

This clonotype occurred many times. CDR3 nucleotide sequence: TGTGCCAGCAGTGTTGGATCACCCCTCCACTTT. Its protein is CASSVGSPLHF. The V call is TRBV2, the J call TRBJ1-6; unclear D gene. CDR3 length equals 11 residues. The germline V and J ends were trimmed by 4 bases and 10 bases, with 5 bases remaining between them. In germline, CDR1 is SNHLY, CDR2 FYNNEI.

This clonotype was counted at least ten times. V usage is TRBV6-5 and J usage is TRBJ2-1; 9 bases are shared with TRBD2. This CDR3 has 17 residues. The ends lost 7 bases at V and 2 bases at J; junction bases unmatched: 12. The germline V gene encodes CDR1 MNHEY and CDR2 SVGAGI. CDR3: CASTRGRVLEAYNEQFF. CDR3 nucleotides: TGTGCCAGCACCCGCGGGAGGGTCCTGGAGGCCTACAATGAGCAGTTCTTC.

This clonotype has a count of ten or more. This chain uses TRBV10-3 with TRBJ2-5; D is perhaps TRBD2 (5 bases). The V end lost 4 bases, the J end lost 3 bases, and 12 bases lay between the germline ends. This CDR3 is 14 amino acids long. Germline values: CDR1 ENHRY, CDR2 SYGVKD. This CDR3 reads CAISARLEEETQYF. In DNA, the CDR3 is TGTGCCATCAGTGCGCGGTTGGAGGAAGAGACCCAGTACTTC.

This rearrangement joins TRBV7-9 to TRBJ2-3, with 9 positions matching TRBD1. The J segment lost 2 bases and the V segment lost 5 bases, leaving 11 bases of the junction unmatched. Germline V gives CDR1 SEHNR, CDR2 FQNEAQ (reference sequence). This CDR3 spans 17 amino acids. The CDR3 coding sequence is TGTGCCAGCAGCGTAGGGGAGGGGACAGGGTTCACAGATACGCAGTATTTT. Residues: CASSVGEGTGFTDTQYF.

This clonotype was detected many times. This chain joins TRBV12-3 or TRBV12-4 and TRBJ1-5; D gene uncertain. This CDR3 has 14 amino acids. Trimming shortened V by 5 bases and J by 2 bases, and 10 bases separated the two germline ends. For the CDR3, the DNA is TGTGCCAGCAGTGGGTGGCCTGGCAATCAGCCCCAGCATTTT. Amino acid sequence: CASSGWPGNQPQHF.

There are many counts of this clonotype. The J gene is TRBJ2-3, the V gene TRBV21-1; the table's D call, TRBD2, was not checked against the DNA. TRBV21-1 has pseudogene status. The CDR3 is made up of 16 amino acids. The CDR3 region is CASSKARRSSQDTQYF. DNA of the CDR3: TGTGCCAGCAGCAAAGCGCGGAGGAGCTCCCAAGATACGCAGTATTTT.

This clonotype was detected ten times or more. V gene TRBV28 combines with J gene TRBJ2-4; D unresolved. Germline loops: CDR1 MDHEN, CDR2 SYDVKM. The CDR3 is made up of 11 amino acids. The V gene lost 10 bases and the J gene lost 6 bases, with 10 bases spanning the gap. The DNA of the CDR3 is TGTGCCACCCGGTTGGGAAACATTCAGTACTTC. Its translation: CATRLGNIQYF.

This clonotype was detected many times. The CDR3 loop reads CAISRTEYGYTF. CDR3 DNA: TGTGCCATCAGTCGGACAGAGTATGGCTACACCTTC. This chain joins TRBV10-3 and TRBJ1-2, with a tentative D call TRBD1 (6 bases). Per the germline V gene, CDR1 is ENHRY and CDR2 is SYGVKD. The ends were cut back, 5 bases at V and 5 bases at J, with 9 bases in the middle. This CDR3 has 12 amino acids.